This T cell receptor (beta chain) came from a study of T cells in Graves' hyperthyroidism and ophthalmopathy. On the study more broadly: Before any treatment, at initial diagnosis, peripheral blood was collected.

The study excluded patients with uncontrolled infection, other autoimmune disease, pregnancy or lactation. The CDR3 has 14 residues. CDR1 and CDR2 (germline): SNHLY, FYNNEI. V shed 4 bases and J shed 8 bases, with 17 bases lying between them. Study findings and constraints: Most expanded thyroid clonotypes above 0.001 also appeared in blood. Ophthalmopathy was model-predicted a median 6.5 months pre-onset.

This clonotype has only a few counts. Antigen: not known. Using RNA transcripts as the source, TCR beta CDR3 regions were amplified. First-round RT-PCR of the TCR CDR3 relied on the HTBI primer set. TCRdb reprocessed the multiplex PCR reads via MiXCR and lists one record per CDR3 protein. This table holds 250,000 to 300,000 distinct CDR3 sequences, roughly 19% found once. The genes are TRBV2 and TRBJ1-2; tentatively, D is TRBD1 (6 bases). The clonotype was recovered from a man aged 50-59 years with Graves' ophthalmopathy. Sequencing input: blood. CDR3 sequence reads: CASSGTALMGGYTF. The CDR3 nucleotides are TGTGCCAGCAGTGGGACAGCCTTAATGGGGGGCTACACCTTC.